These 12 T cell receptor beta chains originate from one sample sequenced in a study of blood T cell repertoires in COVID-19. Generated by immunoSEQ multiplex PCR, the TCRdb table keeps only in-frame clones and is missing some. There are more than 100,000 clones in the sample; about 90% occur only once, and under 2.5% lies in the top ten. The sample comprised peripheral blood. All receptors come from a man aged 45-60 years with active COVID-19.

There are a few counts of this clone. V and J are TRBV5-1 and TRBJ2-5; D perhaps matches TRBD1 (6 bases). Germline V gives CDR1 SGHRS, CDR2 YFSETQ. Trimming removed 4 bases at V and 5 bases at J, with 18 bases between. The CDR3 extends over 15 amino acids. Written as DNA, the CDR3 is TGCGCCAGCAGCAAGCTTTTCAGGGGTGACGAGACCCAGTACTTC. It yields the protein CASSKLFRGDETQYF.

The gene calls are TRBV5-1 and TRBJ1-2; 7 bases are a match to TRBD1. V shed 0 bases, J shed 7 bases, and the junction held 3 bases outside the gene matches. Germline-derived CDR1 and CDR2 are SGHRS and YFSETQ. The CDR3 loop spans 13 amino acids. The CDR3 loop is CASSLEGAGGYTF. The DNA for the CDR3 is TGCGCCAGCAGCTTGGAGGGGGCAGGTGGCTACACCTTC.

This rearrangement joins TRBV28 to TRBJ2-1; 9 nucleotides align to TRBD2. Germline loops: CDR1 MDHEN, CDR2 SYDVKM. Trimming cost V 6 bases and J 4 bases; bases outside gene matches: 7. The CDR3 is made up of 15 amino acids. The CDR3 loop reads CASREAGGRYNEQFF. The CDR3 nucleotides read TGTGCCAGCAGGGAGGCGGGGGGGCGGTACAATGAGCAGTTCTTC.

This clone was counted a few times. This CDR3 is CASKAGTGNQPQHF. CDR3 bases: TGTGCCAGCAAAGCGGGGACGGGGAATCAGCCCCAGCATTTT. This sequence joins TRBV27 and TRBJ1-5; D possibly corresponds to TRBD1 (5 bases). Germline assignment: CDR1 MNHEY and CDR2 SMNVEV (reference sequence). The CDR3 contains 14 residues. Trimming removed 7 bases from V and 4 bases from J, with 14 bases in between.

The V call is TRBV20-1, the J call TRBJ2-5; TRBD1 matches at 8 bases. Trimming took 3 bases from V and 5 from J; bases not matched to a gene: 5. The germline V gene has CDR1 DFQATT and CDR2 SNEGSKA (reference sequence). This CDR3 is built from 13 residues. The CDR3 here is CSASFTGGETQYF. Here the CDR3 DNA reads TGCAGTGCTAGTTTCACAGGGGGGGAGACCCAGTACTTC.

The rearrangement joins TRBV30 to TRBJ2-7; D may be TRBD1 (6 bases). Germline CDR1 GTSNPN, CDR2 SVGIG (reference sequence). Trimming removed 3 bases from V and 9 bases from J, with 12 bases in between. The CDR3 runs 11 residues. The CDR3 region has the DNA TGTGCCTGGAGCCGGGACATAGGGCAGTACTTC. Its protein is CAWSRDIGQYF.

The chain has TRBV7-7 and TRBJ2-3; 8 positions match TRBD1. The CDR3 loop spans 13 amino acids. The J segment lost 9 bases and the V segment lost 2 bases, leaving 4 bases of the junction unmatched. Germline CDR1 is SSHAT and CDR2 is FNYEAQ (reference sequence). CDR3 sequence reads: CASSLRDRLTQYF. CDR3 nucleotide sequence: TGTGCCAGCAGCTTAAGGGACAGGTTGACGCAGTATTTT.

The rearrangement links TRBV19 to TRBJ2-7; tentative D call: TRBD1 (5 bases). Trimming pared 10 bases from V and 3 bases from J, leaving 16 bases between. This CDR3 contains 13 residues. Germline V gene sequence: CDR1 LNHDA, CDR2 SQIVND (reference sequence). The CDR3: CATADQGIYEQYF. The CDR3 DNA follows: TGTGCCACCGCGGACCAGGGTATCTACGAGCAGTACTTC. The full variable domain, with the rest looked up from reference TRBV19 and TRBJ2-7, is DGGITQSPKYLFRKEGQNVTLSCEQNLNHDAMYWYRQDPGQGLRLIYYSQIVNDFQKGDIAEGYSVSREKKESFPLTVTSAQKNPTAFYLCATADQGIYEQYFGPGTRLTVT.

The V and J genes are TRBV9 and TRBJ1-1; 7 bases line up with TRBD1. The germline V gene has CDR1 SGDLS and CDR2 YYNGEE. The CDR3 runs to 14 residues. V dropped 4 bases and J dropped 6; count of bases not matched to a gene: 9. In DNA, the CDR3 is TGTGCCAGCAGCAAAGACAGGGTGGGCGCTGAAGCTTTCTTT. The encoded protein is CASSKDRVGAEAFF.

This clone was found once. The chain has TRBV5-1 and TRBJ2-5, with D possibly TRBD1 on 5 matching bases. CDR3 length: 14 residues. Germline V gene sequence: CDR1 SGHRS, CDR2 YFSETQ. Trimming left V 1 base short and J 2 bases short, with 9 bases between. The CDR3 protein is CASSLPTVQETQYF. Here the CDR3 DNA reads TGCGCCAGCAGCTTGCCGACAGTGCAAGAGACCCAGTACTTC.

V gene TRBV6-2 or TRBV6-3 combines with J gene TRBJ1-5; TRBD1 matches 8 bases. The CDR3 has 17 amino acids. Germline lookup yields CDR1 MNHEY and CDR2 SVGEGT. Trimming removed 5 bases from V and 6 bases from J; junction bases left unmatched: 15. CDR3 amino acids: CASSPYRTGNYFQPQHF. DNA of the CDR3: TGTGCCAGCAGTCCCTACCGGACAGGGAATTATTTTCAGCCCCAGCATTTT.

The gene calls are TRBV19 and TRBJ2-5; 7 bases map to TRBD1. CDR3 size: 14 residues. V trimming: 6 bases; J trimming: 5 bases; junction bases outside the gene matches: 9. Per germline, CDR1 LNHDA and CDR2 SQIVND (reference sequence). DNA of the CDR3: TGTGCCAGTAGCCAACGACAGGGAAGTGAGACCCAGTACTTC. This codes for CASSQRQGSETQYF.